A selection of T cell receptor beta chains follows, all from one sample in a study of shared clonotypes between healthy human individuals. Clones were read by immunoSEQ multiplex PCR, and TCRdb kept only the in-frame ones, dropping some. The sample has about 2.3 million clones, under 95% seen once. Sequenced material: naive CD4+ T cells from PBMCs. Receptor source: a man aged 18 to 35 in good health. Some clones in this sample may be carry-over from other donors' samples. Each CDR3 is given with its conserved first and last residue. Each record gives: CDR3 DNA, CDR3 protein, J gene, clone size, D gene, V gene. D genes are given only for firm matches. The listing skips clone size in some rows; elsewhere it reads once, few, many or a size class.

TGTGCCAGCAACGTTGGACTCGGGGGCAATCAGCCCCAGCATTTT CASNVGLGGNQPQHF TRBJ1-5 once NA TRBV6-1
TGTGCCAGCCCTGCTGGGTCTTTCAAGCAGTACTTC CASPAGSFKQYF TRBJ2-7 NA NA TRBV21-1
TGTGCCAGCAGCTATCAGCTTGGCAATGAGCAGTTCTTC CASSYQLGNEQFF TRBJ2-1 NA NA TRBV11-3
TGCGCCAGCAGCTTGCGCCCTTCCCTATATGAGACCCAGTACTTC CASSLRPSLYETQYF TRBJ2-5 NA NA TRBV5-1
TGTGCCAGTAGTATAGGCAGGCCGATCACCGGGGAGCTGTTTTTT CASSIGRPITGELFF TRBJ2-2 NA NA TRBV19
TGTGCCAGCAGCTTCAGGGACGACACTGAAGCTTTCTTT CASSFRDDTEAFF TRBJ1-1 few NA TRBV7-9
TGTGCCAGCAGCGAGGGATTGGGGACAGATACGCAGTATTTT CASSEGLGTDTQYF TRBJ2-3 NA NA TRBV7-2
TGTGCCAGCTCACGGTCGGCGGGGGGAGAAAAACTGTTTTTT CASSRSAGGEKLFF TRBJ1-4 once NA TRBV18
TGTGCCAGCAGCTTAAAGGGGGGCAAGCTCGGGCGCACAGATACGCAGTATTTT CASSLKGGKLGRTDTQYF TRBJ2-3 NA NA TRBV7-9
TGTGCCAGCAGTCGAGCGCGGGGTAGCAATCAGCCCCAGCATTTT CASSRARGSNQPQHF TRBJ1-5 few NA TRBV7-2
TGTGCCAGCAGCTTAACGGGAGCTCGCTACAATGAGCAGTTCTTC CASSLTGARYNEQFF TRBJ2-1 NA NA TRBV7-3
TGTGCCAAGTTAGATAACAATGAGCAGTTCTTC CAKLDNNEQFF TRBJ2-1 NA NA TRBV28
TGTGCCAGCACTTTACAAAGAGGGCGGGACAGGGCGAACTATGGCTACACCTTC CASTLQRGRDRANYGYTF TRBJ1-2 NA TRBD1 TRBV28
TGTGCCAGCAGCGTGGGACAGGACGGGGCTGAGCAGTTCTTC CASSVGQDGAEQFF TRBJ2-1 once TRBD1 TRBV7-9
TGTGCCAGCAGCTCCCTCCGACAAGAGACCCAGTACTTC CASSSLRQETQYF TRBJ2-5 NA NA TRBV11-2
TGTGCCAGCAGTTACTCTAGGGCTAGCGGGAGCTACGAGCAGTACTTC CASSYSRASGSYEQYF TRBJ2-7 NA TRBD2 TRBV6-6
TGTGCCAGCAGTTTATCGGGACTAGCGGGAAACGAGCAGTACTTC CASSLSGLAGNEQYF TRBJ2-7 NA TRBD2 TRBV28
TGCGCCAGCAGCCAAGGCCGGGGGGCCCTTCTTTATGGCTACACCTTC CASSQGRGALLYGYTF TRBJ1-2 NA NA TRBV4-3
TGTGCCAGCAGGCAGACCGGGACTACCTACGAGCAGTACTTC CASRQTGTTYEQYF TRBJ2-7 NA TRBD2 TRBV13
TGTGCCAGCAGTTATCCACTCTCTTACGAGCAGTACTTC CASSYPLSYEQYF TRBJ2-7 NA NA TRBV28
TGTGCTAGTGGGTTCGGGACATACGCTAACAATGAGCAGTTCTTC CASGFGTYANNEQFF TRBJ2-1 NA NA TRBV12-5
TGTGCCACGAAGGACGGCGGAGGCACAGATACGCAGTATTTT CATKDGGGTDTQYF TRBJ2-3 NA NA TRBV10-3
TGTGCCAGCAGTACCGGGACGTCGGGGCTCTATGGCTACACCTTC CASSTGTSGLYGYTF TRBJ1-2 NA NA TRBV9
TGCGCCAGCAGCTCCTGGAATAGCCGTGGTAATGAGCAGTTCTTC CASSSWNSRGNEQFF TRBJ2-1 NA NA TRBV5-1
TGCAGCGTTGAGCGGGACAGGGTCTTAGATACGCAGTATTTT CSVERDRVLDTQYF TRBJ2-3 NA TRBD1 TRBV29-1
TGTGCCAGCAGCCACGGACAGACAAACACCGGGGAGCTGTTTTTT CASSHGQTNTGELFF TRBJ2-2 NA NA TRBV11-3
TGTGCCAGCTCCCCGGGACAGCTGAACACCGGGGAGCTGTTTTTT CASSPGQLNTGELFF TRBJ2-2 NA TRBD1 TRBV19
TGTGCCAGCAGCCCCCCTTCTCTACTAGCGCACGCCGGAGAGCAGTACTTC CASSPPSLLAHAGEQYF TRBJ2-7 medium-sized TRBD2 TRBV4-2
TGTGCCAGCAGTGCAAACCCCGGGACAGTTGAAAAACTGTTTTTT CASSANPGTVEKLFF TRBJ1-4 NA TRBD1 TRBV9